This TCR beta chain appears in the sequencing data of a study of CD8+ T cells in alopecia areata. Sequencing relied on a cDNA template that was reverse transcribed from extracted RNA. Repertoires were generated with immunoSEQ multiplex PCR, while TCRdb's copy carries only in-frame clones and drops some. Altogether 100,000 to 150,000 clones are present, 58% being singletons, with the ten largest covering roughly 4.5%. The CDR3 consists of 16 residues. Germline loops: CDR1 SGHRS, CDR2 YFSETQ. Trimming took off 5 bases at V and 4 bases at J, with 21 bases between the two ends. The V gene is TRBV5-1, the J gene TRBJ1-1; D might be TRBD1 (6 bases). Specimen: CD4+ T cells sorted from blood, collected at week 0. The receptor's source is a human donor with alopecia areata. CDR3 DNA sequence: TGCGCCAGCAGAAAAACGAGCAGGGGAGGAGGCACTGAAGCTTTCTTT. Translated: CASRKTSRGGGTEAFF.